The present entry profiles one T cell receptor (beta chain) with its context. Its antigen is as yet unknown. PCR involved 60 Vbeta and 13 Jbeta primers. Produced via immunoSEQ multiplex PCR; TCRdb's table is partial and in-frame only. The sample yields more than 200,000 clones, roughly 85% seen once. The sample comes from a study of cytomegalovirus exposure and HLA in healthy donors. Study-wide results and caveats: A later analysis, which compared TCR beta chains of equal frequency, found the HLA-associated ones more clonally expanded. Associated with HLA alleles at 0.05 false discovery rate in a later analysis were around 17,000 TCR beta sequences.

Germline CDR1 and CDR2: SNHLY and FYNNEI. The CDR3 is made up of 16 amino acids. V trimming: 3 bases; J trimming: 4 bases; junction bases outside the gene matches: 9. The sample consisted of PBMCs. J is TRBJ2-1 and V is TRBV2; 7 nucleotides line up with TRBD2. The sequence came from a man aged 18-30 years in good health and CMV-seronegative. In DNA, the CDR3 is TGTGCCAGCAGTGACTTGGGGGGAGGGACGTACAATGAGCAGTTCTTC. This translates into CASSDLGGGTYNEQFF.